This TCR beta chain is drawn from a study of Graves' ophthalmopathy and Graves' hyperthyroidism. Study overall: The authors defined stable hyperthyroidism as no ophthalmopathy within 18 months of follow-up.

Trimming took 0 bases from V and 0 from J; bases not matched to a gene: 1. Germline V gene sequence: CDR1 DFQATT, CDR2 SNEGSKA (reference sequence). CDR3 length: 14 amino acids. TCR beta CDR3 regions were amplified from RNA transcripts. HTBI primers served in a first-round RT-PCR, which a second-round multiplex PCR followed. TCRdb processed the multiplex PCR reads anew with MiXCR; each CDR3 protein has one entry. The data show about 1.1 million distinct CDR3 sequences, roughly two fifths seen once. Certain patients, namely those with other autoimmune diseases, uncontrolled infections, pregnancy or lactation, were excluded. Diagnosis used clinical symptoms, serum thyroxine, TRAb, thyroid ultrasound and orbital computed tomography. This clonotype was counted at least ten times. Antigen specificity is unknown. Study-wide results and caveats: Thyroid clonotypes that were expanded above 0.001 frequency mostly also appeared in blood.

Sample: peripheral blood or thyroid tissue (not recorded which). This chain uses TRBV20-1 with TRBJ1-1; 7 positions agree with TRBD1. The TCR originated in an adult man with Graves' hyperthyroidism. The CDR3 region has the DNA TGCAGTGCTAGAGAGACAGGGATGAACACTGAAGCTTTCTTT. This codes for CSARETGMNTEAFF.